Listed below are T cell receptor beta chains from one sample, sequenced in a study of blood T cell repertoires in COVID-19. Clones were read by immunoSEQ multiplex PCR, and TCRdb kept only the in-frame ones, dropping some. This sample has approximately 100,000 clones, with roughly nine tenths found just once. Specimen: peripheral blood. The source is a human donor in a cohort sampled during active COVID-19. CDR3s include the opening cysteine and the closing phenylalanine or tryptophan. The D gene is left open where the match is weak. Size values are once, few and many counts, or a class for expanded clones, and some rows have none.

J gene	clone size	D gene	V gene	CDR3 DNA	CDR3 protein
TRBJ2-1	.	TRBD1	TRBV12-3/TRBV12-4	TGTGCCACGGGGGACAGGGCCTACAATGAGCAGTTCTTC	CATGDRAYNEQFF
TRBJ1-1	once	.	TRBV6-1	TGTGCCAGCAGTGAATCGCCAGGCCCATATCACACTGAAGCTTTCTTT	CASSESPGPYHTEAFF
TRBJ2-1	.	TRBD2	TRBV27	TGTGCCAGCAGTATAGGACTAGCGGGCCTCAATGAGCAGTTCTTC	CASSIGLAGLNEQFF
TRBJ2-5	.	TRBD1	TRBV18	TGTGCCAGCTCACAGGGACAGGGAGAGACCCAGTACTTC	CASSQGQGETQYF
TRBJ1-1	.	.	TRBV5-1	TGCGCCAGCAGCTTGGGGCCGATGAACACTGAAGCTTTCTTT	CASSLGPMNTEAFF
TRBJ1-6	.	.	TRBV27	TGTGCCAGCAGTTTACGCGGTGGGGGGTTTAATTCACCCCTCCACTTT	CASSLRGGGFNSPLHF
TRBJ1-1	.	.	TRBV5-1	TGCGCCAGCAGCTCGACACGGGACAATTTGAACACTGAAGCTTTCTTT	CASSSTRDNLNTEAFF
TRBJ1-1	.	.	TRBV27	TGTGCCAGTTCCTCCCCCCGGCTAGTTGGCACTGAAGCTTTCTTT	CASSSPRLVGTEAFF
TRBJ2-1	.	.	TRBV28	TGTGCCAGCAGTTTAAGAGATGAGCAGTTCTTC	CASSLRDEQFF
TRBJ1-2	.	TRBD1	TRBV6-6	TGTGCCAGCAGTTCTGGGACAGGGCAGCTCAACTATGGCTACACCTTC	CASSSGTGQLNYGYTF
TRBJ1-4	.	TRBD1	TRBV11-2	TGTGCCAGCACCAACGCCAGAACAGGGGTTACTAATGAAAAACTGTTTTTT	CASTNARTGVTNEKLFF
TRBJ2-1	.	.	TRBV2	TGTGCCAGCATGGGGGCTAATGAGCAGTTCTTC	CASMGANEQFF
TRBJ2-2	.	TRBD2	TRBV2	TGTGCCAGCTTTTTGACTAGCGGGACGAACACCGGGGAGCTGTTTTTT	CASFLTSGTNTGELFF
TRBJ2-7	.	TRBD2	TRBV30	TGTACCTGGAGCACAGCGGGAGGGTCATACGAGCAGTACTTC	CTWSTAGGSYEQYF
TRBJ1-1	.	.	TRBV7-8	TGTGCCAGCAGCTTTCCACTAAATGACAGGTGGGGGACTGAAGCTTTCTTT	CASSFPLNDRWGTEAFF
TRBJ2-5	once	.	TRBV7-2	TGTGCCAGCAGCCCCTACGGACAGTCAGAGACCCAGTACTTC	CASSPYGQSETQYF
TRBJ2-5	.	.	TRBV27	TGTGCCAGCAGTTCGGCTAGCCCTCAAGAGACCCAGTACTTC	CASSSASPQETQYF
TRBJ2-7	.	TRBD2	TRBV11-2	TGTGCCAGCAGCTTAGGCGCGGGGGGCGAGTTCGAGCAGTACTTC	CASSLGAGGEFEQYF
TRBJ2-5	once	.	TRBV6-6	TGTGCCAGCAGCCCCACTGGGGGGATTGAGACCCAGTACTTC	CASSPTGGIETQYF
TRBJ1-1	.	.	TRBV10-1	TGCGCCAGCAGTGAGTTTCAGGGCGGGGGGCCTGAAGCTTTCTTT	CASSEFQGGGPEAFF
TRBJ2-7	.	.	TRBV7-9	TGTGCCAGCAGCTCCTTAGAGGGAGTAATCAAGCAGTACTTC	CASSSLEGVIKQYF
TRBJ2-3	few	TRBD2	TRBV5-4	TGTGCCAGCAGCTTCGGACTAGCGGGGACCACAGATACGCAGTATTTT	CASSFGLAGTTDTQYF
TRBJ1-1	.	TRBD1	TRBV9	TGTGCCAGCAGCGTATTATCAGGGGGTAGGGCTTTCTTT	CASSVLSGGRAFF
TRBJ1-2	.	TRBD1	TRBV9	TGTGCCAGCAGCGCTCCCGGGACAGAAGTTTATGGCTACACCTTC	CASSAPGTEVYGYTF
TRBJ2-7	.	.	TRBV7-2	TGTGCCAGCAGCTTACAGGTATCCTACGAGCAGTACTTC	CASSLQVSYEQYF
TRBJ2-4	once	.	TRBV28	TGTGCCAGCACCCACGAGGGCGGCGGAAACATTCAGTACTTC	CASTHEGGGNIQYF
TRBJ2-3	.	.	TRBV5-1	TGCGCCAGCAGCTTGGCCGTTTATGGGAGCAACACAGATACGCAGTATTTT	CASSLAVYGSNTDTQYF
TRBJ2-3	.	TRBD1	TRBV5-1	TGCGCCAGCAGCCCAGGGGGTGGCAAATCGGCAGATACGCAGTATTTT	CASSPGGGKSADTQYF
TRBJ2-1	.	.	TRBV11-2	TGTGCCAGCAGCTTAGTGAGGGATGAGCAGTTCTTC	CASSLVRDEQFF
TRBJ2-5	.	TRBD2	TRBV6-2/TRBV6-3	TGTGCCAGCAGCCTCGGACTAGCGGTCCAAGAGACCCAGTACTTC	CASSLGLAVQETQYF
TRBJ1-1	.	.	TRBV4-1	TGCGCCAGCAGCCAAGCCTCGGTAACAGGAGAGAACACTGAAGCTTTCTTT	CASSQASVTGENTEAFF
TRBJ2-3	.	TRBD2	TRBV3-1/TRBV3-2	TGTGCCAGCAGCCAAGGGTGGAAAGCGGGAGGAGGAGATACGCAGTATTTT	CASSQGWKAGGGDTQYF
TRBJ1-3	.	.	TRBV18	TGTGCCAGCTCACCGGCTTTTTCTGGAAACACCATATATTTT	CASSPAFSGNTIYF
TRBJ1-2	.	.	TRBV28	TGTGCCAGCAGTTTAGGCAGGTACTATGGCTACACCTTC	CASSLGRYYGYTF
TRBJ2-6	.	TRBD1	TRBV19	TGTGCCAGCTACAGGGGAGCAGGGGCCAACGTCCTGACTTTC	CASYRGAGANVLTF
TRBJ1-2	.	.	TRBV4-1	TGCGCCAGCAGCCAACTCGTGACAGGAGAGTACTATGGCTACACCTTC	CASSQLVTGEYYGYTF
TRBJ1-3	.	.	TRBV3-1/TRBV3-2	TGTGCCAGCATCCTCCGGGTGGGAGGGATCACTGGAAACACCATATATTTT	CASILRVGGITGNTIYF
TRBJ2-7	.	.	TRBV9	TGTGCCAGCAGCGTAGCCCCCTTGTCGTCCTACGAGCAGTACTTC	CASSVAPLSSYEQYF